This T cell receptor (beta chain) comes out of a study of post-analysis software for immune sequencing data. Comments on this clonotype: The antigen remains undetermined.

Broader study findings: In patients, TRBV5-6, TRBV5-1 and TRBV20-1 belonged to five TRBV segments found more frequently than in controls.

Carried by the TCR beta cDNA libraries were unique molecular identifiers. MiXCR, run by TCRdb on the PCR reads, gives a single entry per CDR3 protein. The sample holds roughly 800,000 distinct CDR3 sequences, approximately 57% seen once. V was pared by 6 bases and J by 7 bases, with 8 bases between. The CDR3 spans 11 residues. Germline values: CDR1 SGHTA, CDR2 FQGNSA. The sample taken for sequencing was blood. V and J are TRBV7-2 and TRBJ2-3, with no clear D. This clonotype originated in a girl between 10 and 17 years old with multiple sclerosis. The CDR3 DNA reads TGTGCCAGCAGTCCCGACCATACGCAGTATTTT. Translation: CASSPDHTQYF.